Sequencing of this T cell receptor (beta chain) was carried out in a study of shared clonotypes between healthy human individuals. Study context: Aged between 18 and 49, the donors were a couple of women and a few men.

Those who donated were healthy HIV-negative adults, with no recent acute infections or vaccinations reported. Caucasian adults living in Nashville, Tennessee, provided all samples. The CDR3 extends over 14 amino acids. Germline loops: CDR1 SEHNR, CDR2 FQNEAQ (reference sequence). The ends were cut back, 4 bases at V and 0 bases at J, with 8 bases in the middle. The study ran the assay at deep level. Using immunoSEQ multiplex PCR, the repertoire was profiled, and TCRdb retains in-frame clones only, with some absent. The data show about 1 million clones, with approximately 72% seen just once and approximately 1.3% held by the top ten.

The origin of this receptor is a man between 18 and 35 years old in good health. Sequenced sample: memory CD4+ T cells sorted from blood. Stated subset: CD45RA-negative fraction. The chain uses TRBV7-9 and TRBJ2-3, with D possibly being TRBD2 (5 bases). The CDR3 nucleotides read TGTGCCAGCAGCTGGACTCAGAGCACAGATACGCAGTATTTT. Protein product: CASSWTQSTDTQYF.